Sequencing of this T cell receptor beta chain was carried out in a study of graft-versus-host responses after intestinal transplantation. Study-level background: Transplantation in recipients was multivisceral, liver-intestinal, or isolated intestinal.

The method was immunoSEQ multiplex PCR; TCRdb's version includes in-frame clones alone and lacks a portion of them. In the table there are tens of thousands of clones, roughly 93% of which are singletons. Germline V CDR1 and CDR2: SGHTA, FQGTGA. The CDR3 loop spans 13 amino acids. V shed 6 bases, J shed 3 bases, and the junction held 4 bases outside the gene matches. Notes on the study in general: GvH clones turned up in recipient marrow; some had shown up first in ileum or blood. Researchers found peak circulating GvH clone levels linked to early post-transplant HvG declines.

With respect to this clone: No antigen is known for it.

The input for sequencing was unstimulated CD4+ T cells sorted from spleen or lymph node cells, taken before transplant. The chain carries TRBV7-3 and TRBJ2-7; 8 nucleotides align to TRBD1. The source is a human donor who was the organ donor for an intestinal transplant. The CDR3 loop reads CASSSTGGYEQYF. The DNA for the CDR3 is TGTGCCAGCAGTTCCACAGGGGGCTACGAGCAGTACTTC.